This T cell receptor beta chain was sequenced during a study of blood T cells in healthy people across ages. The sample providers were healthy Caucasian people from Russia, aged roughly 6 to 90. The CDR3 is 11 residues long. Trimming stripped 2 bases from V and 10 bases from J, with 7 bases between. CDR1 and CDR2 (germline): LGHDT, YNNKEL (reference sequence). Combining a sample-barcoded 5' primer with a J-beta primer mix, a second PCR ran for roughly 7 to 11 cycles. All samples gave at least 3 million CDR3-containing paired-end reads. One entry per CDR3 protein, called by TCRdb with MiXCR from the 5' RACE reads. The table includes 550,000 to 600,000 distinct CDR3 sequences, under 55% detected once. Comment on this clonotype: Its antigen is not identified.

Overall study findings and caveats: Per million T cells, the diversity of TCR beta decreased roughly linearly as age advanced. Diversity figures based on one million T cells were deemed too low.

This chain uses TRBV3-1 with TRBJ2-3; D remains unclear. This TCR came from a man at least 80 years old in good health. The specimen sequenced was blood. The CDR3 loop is CASSQFRAQYF. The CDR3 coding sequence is TGTGCCAGCAGCCAATTCCGCGCGCAGTATTTT.